The TCR beta chain described here comes from a study of response to subunit inactivated influenza vaccine. The length of the CDR3 is 12 residues. The V gene lost 7 bases and the J gene lost 10 bases, with 13 bases spanning the gap. The germline V gene has CDR1 KGHDR and CDR2 SFDVKD. MiXCR was run by TCRdb on the RT-PCR reads, yielding one entry per CDR3 protein. The table includes more than 700,000 distinct CDR3 sequences, over 20% detected once. This sequence originates from a man aged 50-59 years who received an inactivated influenza vaccine. Material: PBMCs from blood, obtained 5 days after vaccination. The rearrangement joins TRBV24-1 to TRBJ2-1, with D possibly TRBD2 on 6 matching bases. DNA for the CDR3: TGTGCCACCAGGGACGGAGGAGGGGAGCAGTTCTTC. It yields the protein CATRDGGGEQFF.